This T cell receptor (beta chain) was captured by sequencing in a study of human T cells and chemical hapten exposure. TCRdb fed the RACE reads into MiXCR, producing one record per CDR3 protein. There are tens of thousands of distinct CDR3 sequences in the sample; 10% to 12% occur only once, and approximately 3.7% lies in the top ten. Study observations and caveats: Controls formed significantly fewer large CDR3 similarity clusters than expanded TCRs did.

Time point denoted: patch test 3, about 24 weeks after DPC sensitization. Treatment: therapeutic diphenylcyclopropenone sensitization with weekly scalp DPC. This CDR3 spans 15 amino acids. With 0 bases removed from V and 0 bases from J, the gap between germline ends came to 8 bases. The V gene's germline CDR1 is DFQATT and CDR2 SNEGSKA (reference sequence). As to this clonotype: Its antigen remains unknown.

The rearrangement links TRBV20-1 to TRBJ2-2; D gene uncertain. Specimen: whole blood, collected in connection with sensitization to the hapten diphenylcyclopropenone (DPC). The origin of this receptor is a woman aged 45-65 years with alopecia areata. Some clones in this sample may be carry-over from other donors' samples. The CDR3: CSARDLLSNTGELFF. The CDR3, as DNA: TGCAGTGCTAGAGATTTACTATCGAACACCGGGGAGCTGTTTTTT.